This T cell receptor (beta chain) was retrieved from a study of blood T cell repertoires in COVID-19. J lost 3 bases, V lost 4 bases, and 12 bases had no gene match. CDR1 and CDR2 from the germline V gene are KGHSH and LQKENI. The CDR3 runs 17 residues. Using immunoSEQ multiplex PCR, the repertoire was profiled, and TCRdb retains in-frame clones only, with some absent. The sample has 250,000 or so clones; around 87% are singletons. This sequence originates from an older woman with active or convalescent COVID-19. Sequenced material: peripheral blood. The rearrangement links TRBV18 to TRBJ1-1; TRBD1 matches at 9 bases. DNA for the CDR3: TGTGCCAGCTCACGGCAGGGACAGGGAGGGAAGGACACTGAAGCTTTCTTT. Residues: CASSRQGQGGKDTEAFF.